These 23 T cell receptor beta chains originate from one sample sequenced in a study of T cells in Graves' hyperthyroidism and ophthalmopathy. Template material for amplifying TCR beta CDR3 regions consisted of RNA transcripts. An initial round of RT-PCR targeting the TCR CDR3 relied on the HTBI primer set. TCRdb itself ran the multiplex PCR reads through MiXCR, one entry per CDR3 protein. The sample contains fewer than 650,000 distinct CDR3 sequences, 11% to 15% of which appear only once. The sequenced sample consisted of blood. The receptors were sampled from a middle-aged woman with Graves' hyperthyroidism.

In this sample, this clonotype turned up many times. The chain links TRBV6-5 to TRBJ2-2; 7 bases are a match to TRBD2. The germline CDR1 and CDR2 sequences are MNHEY and SVGAGI. The CDR3 is 16 amino acids. With V trimmed by 0 bases and J by 4 bases, 5 bases remained unmatched. The CDR3 region is CASSYSGAGPTGELFF. In DNA form, the CDR3 reads TGTGCCAGCAGTTACTCGGGAGCGGGACCCACCGGGGAGCTGTTTTTT.

In its sample, this clonotype was seen many times. The CDR3 sequence is CASSEYVTGLEKLFF. The CDR3 DNA sequence: TGTGCCAGCAGTGAATACGTGACAGGACTTGAAAAACTGTTTTTT. V usage is TRBV6-1 and J usage is TRBJ1-4, with D perhaps matching TRBD1 (6 bases). The CDR3 sequence is 15 residues long. Germline V gene sequence: CDR1 MNHNS, CDR2 SASEGT. The V and J ends lost 2 bases and 7 bases respectively, with 14 bases between them.

J is TRBJ1-6 and V is TRBV6-1; 8 positions agree with TRBD1. V shed 5 bases, J shed 5 bases, and the junction held 14 bases outside the gene matches. The CDR3 has 18 residues. Germline-derived CDR1 and CDR2 are MNHNS and SASEGT. The CDR3 loop is CASSTARSTGANNSPLHF. CDR3 DNA: TGTGCCAGCAGTACCGCACGATCGACAGGGGCGAATAATTCACCCCTCCACTTT.

This clonotype came up many times. The rearrangement links TRBV12-3 or TRBV12-4 to TRBJ1-3; D gene uncertain. This CDR3 has 14 residues. Trimming pared 3 bases from V and 3 bases from J, leaving 9 bases between. CDR3 region: CASSLGQVGNTIYF. Here the CDR3 DNA reads TGTGCCAGCAGTTTGGGCCAGGTTGGAAACACCATATATTTT.

This clonotype has a count of ten or more. The chain is built from TRBV6-1 and TRBJ2-2; D unclear. The CDR3 contains 15 residues. Per the germline V gene, CDR1 is MNHNS and CDR2 is SASEGT. V was trimmed by 5 bases and J by 2 bases, leaving 12 bases between them. The CDR3 is CASSYGHGNTGELFF. In nucleotides, the CDR3 is TGTGCCAGCAGTTATGGGCACGGAAACACCGGGGAGCTGTTTTTT.

About this clonotype: This may be a read error, as it is one base from a much larger clone. V gene TRBV12-3 or TRBV12-4 combines with J gene TRBJ2-5; possible D gene TRBD2, 5 bases. The CDR3 contains 13 residues. The V gene lost 7 bases and the J gene lost 9 bases, with 18 bases spanning the gap. CDR3 DNA: TGTGCCAGCACCAACCGGGGTCAGGAGGCCCAGTACTTC. It specifies CASTNRGQEAQYF.

This clonotype was detected ten times or more. V and J are TRBV2 and TRBJ2-7; 8 nucleotides agree with TRBD2. Losses at the gene ends were 1 base for V and 5 bases for J; bases not matched to a gene: 7. Germline V gives CDR1 SNHLY, CDR2 FYNNEI. This CDR3 is built from 15 residues. The CDR3 sequence: CASSEGAGGSNEQYF. As DNA, the CDR3 is TGTGCCAGCAGTGAAGGGGCGGGAGGTTCCAACGAGCAGTACTTC.

This clonotype has more than one count but fewer than ten. J is TRBJ2-6 and V is TRBV18; D tentatively fits TRBD1 or TRBD2 (5 bases each). CDR1 is KGHSH and CDR2 is LQKENI in the germline V gene. The V end was cut by 3 bases, the J end by 0 bases, with 12 bases between. The CDR3 totals 17 residues. Here the CDR3 DNA reads TGTGCCAGCTCACCCCCGGGACGGAGCTCTGGGGCCAACGTCCTGACTTTC. The encoded protein is CASSPPGRSSGANVLTF. Full variable domain (remainder filled in from reference TRBV18 and TRBJ2-6): NAGVMQNPRHLVRRRGQEARLRCSPMKGHSHVYWYRQLPEEGLKFMVYLQKENIIDESGMPKERFSAEFPKEGPSILRIQQVVRGDSAAYFCASSPPGRSSGANVLTFGAGSRLTVL.

This clonotype was seen at least ten times. V and J are TRBV2 and TRBJ1-5; maybe TRBD1 (5 bases). Germline V gene lookup returns CDR1 SNHLY and CDR2 FYNNEI. V lost 5 bases and J 4 bases, leaving 12 bases between the germline ends. The length of the CDR3 is 14 residues. CDR3 region: CASSPQGANQPQHF. The CDR3, as DNA: TGTGCCAGCAGTCCGCAGGGAGCTAATCAGCCCCAGCATTTT.

The sample holds a few counts of this clonotype. This chain joins TRBV7-9 and TRBJ1-5; a weak D match, TRBD1 (5 bases). CDR1 and CDR2 (germline): SEHNR, FQNEAQ (reference sequence). CDR3 size: 15 residues. V was pared by 5 bases and J by 4 bases, with 15 bases between. The CDR3 DNA reads TGTGCCAGCAGCCTCAGGGAGATGCGTAATCAGCCCCAGCATTTT. Its protein product is CASSLREMRNQPQHF.

In its sample, this clonotype was seen many times. The chain carries TRBV7-2 and TRBJ2-1; 12 positions match TRBD2. CDR1 is SGHTA, CDR2 FQGNSA, per germline. The CDR3 is 18 residues long. Unmatched junction bases numbered 9, after V lost 2 bases and J lost 4 bases. Written as DNA, the CDR3 is TGTGCCAGCAGCTTATCCACACTAGCGGGAGGATCTTACAATGAGCAGTTCTTC. This encodes CASSLSTLAGGSYNEQFF. Full variable domain (outside the CDR3, taken from reference TRBV7-2 and TRBJ2-1): GAGVSQSPSNKVTEKGKDVELRCDPISGHTALYWYRQSLGQGLEFLIYFQGNSAPDKSGLPSDRFSAERTGGSVSTLTIQRTQQEDSAVYLCASSLSTLAGGSYNEQFFGPGTRLTVL.

This clonotype was found a few times. The chain couples TRBV6-5 to TRBJ2-2; tentatively, D is TRBD1 (6 bases). The germline CDR1 and CDR2 sequences are MNHEY and SVGAGI. V was clipped by 2 bases and J by 3 bases, with 13 bases between them. This CDR3 contains 16 residues. DNA of the CDR3: TGTGCCAGCAGTTACGTGCAGGGGCGGTACACCGGGGAGCTGTTTTTT. This gives the protein CASSYVQGRYTGELFF.

This clonotype was recorded many times. The chain is built from TRBV15 and TRBJ2-7; D gene ambiguous. Germline V CDR1 and CDR2: LNHNV, YYDKDF (reference sequence). V gave up 8 bases and J gave up 2 bases, with 16 bases separating them. The CDR3 runs to 14 residues. The CDR3 coding sequence is TGTGCCACCCGGCCTCATTCCTTGACCTACGAGCAGTACTTC. It translates to CATRPHSLTYEQYF.

This clonotype showed up many times. This sequence joins TRBV7-3 and TRBJ2-7, with 7 bases aligning to TRBD1. After removal of 0 bases from V and 3 bases from J, the junction contained 5 bases not matched to a gene. The germline gives CDR1 SGHTA, CDR2 FQGTGA. There are 15 residues in the CDR3. The chain's CDR3 is CASSLTTGPHYEQYF. CDR3 coding DNA: TGTGCCAGCAGCTTAACGACAGGGCCTCACTACGAGCAGTACTTC.

The sample holds many counts of this clonotype. V and J are TRBV7-3 and TRBJ2-2; 12 nucleotides line up with TRBD2. With V trimmed by 1 base and J by 3 bases, 6 bases remained unmatched. The CDR3 consists of 18 residues. Germline V gene sequence: CDR1 SGHTA, CDR2 FQGTGA. The CDR3: CASSLMSSGRAHTGELFF. The CDR3 region has the DNA TGTGCCAGCAGCTTAATGTCTAGCGGGAGGGCCCACACCGGGGAGCTGTTTTTT.

V and J are TRBV9 and TRBJ1-2, with a tentative D call TRBD1 (6 bases). This CDR3 is built from 15 residues. The germline V and J ends were trimmed by 4 bases and 4 bases, with 17 bases remaining between them. Germline-derived CDR1 and CDR2 are SGDLS and YYNGEE. CDR3 residues: CASSPYEGHLYGYTF. In nucleotides, the CDR3 is TGTGCCAGCAGCCCGTATGAGGGACACCTCTATGGCTACACCTTC.

Many counts were recorded for this clonotype. One end of the junction fails to match germline, which may point to a read error. This chain uses TRBV5-1 with TRBJ1-1; the D gene is possibly TRBD1 (5 bases). The CDR3 covers 13 residues. CDR1 and CDR2 (germline): SGHRS, YFSETQ. The CDR3 spells CASSGTANTEAFF. CDR3 nucleotides: TGTGCCAGCAGTGGGACGGCGAACACTGAAGCTTTCTTT.

There are a few counts of this clonotype. The gene calls are TRBV4-2 and TRBJ2-7; D is tentatively TRBD1 or TRBD2 (5 bases each). V lost 4 bases, J lost 3 bases, and 22 bases lay in between. This CDR3 is built from 17 residues. Germline V gene lookup returns CDR1 LGHNA and CDR2 YNFKEQ. This CDR3 is CASSRREITGGLYEQYF. CDR3 nucleotides: TGTGCCAGCAGCCGTAGGGAGATTACAGGCGGGCTCTACGAGCAGTACTTC.

The sample holds many counts of this clonotype. This rearrangement joins TRBV28 to TRBJ2-1; the D gene is possibly TRBD2 (5 bases). The CDR3 has 13 residues. Deletions cut 4 bases from V and 7 bases from J, with 11 bases between. CDR1 and CDR2 from the germline V gene are MDHEN and SYDVKM. CDR3 region: CASSSLLVNEQFF. DNA for the CDR3: TGTGCCAGCAGTTCCCTACTAGTGAATGAGCAGTTCTTC.

In this sample, this clonotype turned up many times. This chain uses TRBV30 with TRBJ1-2, with D unresolved. Germline loops: CDR1 GTSNPN, CDR2 SVGIG (reference sequence). The germline V and J ends were trimmed by 3 bases and 4 bases, with 18 bases remaining between them. CDR3 length: 15 residues. In DNA, the CDR3 is TGTGCCTGGAGCCTCGCTCTTCCTTCCAGCTATGGCTACACCTTC. Residues: CAWSLALPSSYGYTF. Using reference TRBV30 and TRBJ1-2 for the parts outside the CDR3, the full variable domain is SQTIHQWPATLVQPVGSPLSLECTVEGTSNPNLYWYRQAAGRGLQLLFYSVGIGQISSEVPQNLSASRPQDRQFILSSKKLLLSDSGFYLCAWSLALPSSYGYTFGSGTRLTVV.

This clonotype came up a few times. One end of the junction fails to match germline, which may point to a read error. This chain joins TRBV20-1 and TRBJ2-1; D is unclear. Germline assignment: CDR1 DFQATT and CDR2 SNEGSKA (reference sequence). There are 14 residues in the CDR3. CDR3 DNA sequence: TGCAGTGCTAGAGAGGGCTCCTCCTACAGTGAGCAGTTCTTC. Translated, it gives CSAREGSSYSEQFF.

This clonotype was recorded at least ten times. The V call is TRBV12-5, the J call TRBJ2-7, with a possible D match to TRBD2 (7 bases). Germline CDR1 and CDR2: LGHNT and FRNRAP. There are 13 residues in the CDR3. V lost 6 bases and J 7 bases, leaving 16 bases between the germline ends. The DNA for the CDR3 is TGTGCTAGTGGACTGGGGGGGCAGTGGGAGCAGTACTTC. Translating gives CASGLGGQWEQYF.

This clonotype was recorded at least ten times. The CDR3 bases are TGTGCCAGCTCACCGAAGGGGACACCTCCCTACGAGCAGTACTTC. Protein sequence: CASSPKGTPPYEQYF. V gene TRBV18 combines with J gene TRBJ2-7; D perhaps matches TRBD1 (6 bases). The germline V and J ends were trimmed by 3 bases and 2 bases, with 14 bases remaining between them. This CDR3 contains 15 residues. Germline-derived CDR1 and CDR2 are KGHSH and LQKENI.